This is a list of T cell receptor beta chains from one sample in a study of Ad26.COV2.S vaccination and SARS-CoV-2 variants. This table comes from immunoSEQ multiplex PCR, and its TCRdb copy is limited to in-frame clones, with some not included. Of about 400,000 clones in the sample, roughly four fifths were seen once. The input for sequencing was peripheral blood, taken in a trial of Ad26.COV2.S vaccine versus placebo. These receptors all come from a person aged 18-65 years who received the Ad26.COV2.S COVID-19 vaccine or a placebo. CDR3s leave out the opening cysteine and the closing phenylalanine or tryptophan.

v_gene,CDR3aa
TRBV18,ASSPRTRSTDTQY
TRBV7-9,ASSPAGLANTGELF
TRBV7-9,ASSLRQGDEQY
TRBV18,ASSPDRGPSYEQY
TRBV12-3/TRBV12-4,ASSLARWETQY
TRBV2,ASRLMEDTQY
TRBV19,ASSISAWNTEAF
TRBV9,ASSFAGTSDTEAF
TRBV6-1,ASSERGPTVAF
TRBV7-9,ASSSPAYGYT
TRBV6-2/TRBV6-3,ASSYAGTEETQY
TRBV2,ASSELAGGLRY
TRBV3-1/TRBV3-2,ASSLGRVANTGELF
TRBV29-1,SVRGGQGEAF
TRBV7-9,ASSLGDLNTEAF
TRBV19,ASSLAVPYNEQF
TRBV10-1,ASTKDRATQETQY
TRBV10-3,AISESGTANQPQH
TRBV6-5,ASSYSRGFQETQY
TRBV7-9,ASSSQGELF
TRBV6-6,ASSYASGTYEQY
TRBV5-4,ASSYGETQY
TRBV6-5,ASSLAHGGSEAF
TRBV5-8,ASSLPGQLREQY
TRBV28,ASRRAGPGDTQY
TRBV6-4,ASSQETANYGYT
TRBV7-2,ASSLVMGNTEAF
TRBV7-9,ASSRATSGLYNEQF
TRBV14,ASSQRNSLYGSPLH
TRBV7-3,ASSPGGSYGYT
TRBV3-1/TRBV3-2,ASSQAHRVQETQY
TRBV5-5,ASSLPDINAF
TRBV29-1,SVVRRDGKAYEQY
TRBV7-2,ASTPADWAVGYT
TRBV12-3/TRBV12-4,ASSLAGGEQY
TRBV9,ASSVERGPVMNTDTQY
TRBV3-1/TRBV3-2,ASSIQALERGRYNEQF
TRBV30,AWGMHEQY
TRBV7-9,ASSSQETQY
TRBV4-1,ASSPQFAPGDGYT
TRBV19,ASSITGQSNQPQH
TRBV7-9,ASSFPGGRGTYNEQF
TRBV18,ASSPLDSMNTEAF
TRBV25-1,ASSDSRKQY
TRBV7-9,ASSLEGQPYEQY
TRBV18,ASSPPGQLDTGELF
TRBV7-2,ASSPAGGPTDTQY
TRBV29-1,SVMGLITEAF
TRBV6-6,ASSLQRQGADGYT
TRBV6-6,ASSYFLRYNEQF